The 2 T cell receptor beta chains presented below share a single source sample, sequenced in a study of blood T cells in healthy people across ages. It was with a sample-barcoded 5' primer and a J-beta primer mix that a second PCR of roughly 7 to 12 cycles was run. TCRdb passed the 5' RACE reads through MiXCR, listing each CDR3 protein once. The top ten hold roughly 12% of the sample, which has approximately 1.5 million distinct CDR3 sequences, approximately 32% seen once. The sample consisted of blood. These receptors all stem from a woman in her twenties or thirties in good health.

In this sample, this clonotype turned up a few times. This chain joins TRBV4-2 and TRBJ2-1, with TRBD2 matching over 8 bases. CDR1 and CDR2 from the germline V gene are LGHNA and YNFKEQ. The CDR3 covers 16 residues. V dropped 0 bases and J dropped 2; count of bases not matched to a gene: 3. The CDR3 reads CASSQDHGGAYNEQFF. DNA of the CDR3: TGTGCCAGCAGCCAAGATCACGGGGGGGCCTACAATGAGCAGTTCTTC.

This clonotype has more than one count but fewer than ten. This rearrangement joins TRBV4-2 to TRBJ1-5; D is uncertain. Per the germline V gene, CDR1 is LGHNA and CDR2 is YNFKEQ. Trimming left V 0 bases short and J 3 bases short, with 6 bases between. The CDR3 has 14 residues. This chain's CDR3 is CASSQDTNNQPQHF. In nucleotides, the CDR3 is TGTGCCAGCAGCCAAGACACGAACAATCAGCCCCAGCATTTT.